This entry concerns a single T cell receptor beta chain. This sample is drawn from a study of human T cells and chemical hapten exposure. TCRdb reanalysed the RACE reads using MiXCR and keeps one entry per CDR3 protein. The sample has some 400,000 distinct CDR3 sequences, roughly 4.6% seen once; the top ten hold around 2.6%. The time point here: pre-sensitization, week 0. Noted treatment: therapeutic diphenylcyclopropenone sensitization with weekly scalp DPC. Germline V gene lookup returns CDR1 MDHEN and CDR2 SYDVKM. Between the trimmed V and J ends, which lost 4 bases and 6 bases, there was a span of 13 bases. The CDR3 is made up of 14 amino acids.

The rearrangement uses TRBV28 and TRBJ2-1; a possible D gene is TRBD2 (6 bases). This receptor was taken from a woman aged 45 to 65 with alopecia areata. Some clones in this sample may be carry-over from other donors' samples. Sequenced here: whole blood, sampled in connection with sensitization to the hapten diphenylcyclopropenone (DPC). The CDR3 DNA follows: TGTGCCAGCAGTTGGAGGGGACCCGTCAATGAGCAGTTCTTC. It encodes CASSWRGPVNEQFF.